The entry below gives a single TCR beta chain sequence along with its context. Its antigen is currently unknown. The record originates from a study of blood T cells in healthy people across ages. Study results and caveats: Greater diversity and more naive CD4+ cells were seen in long-lived donors than in aged donors.

PCR was performed a second time for about 6 to 11 cycles using a sample-barcoded 5' primer and a J-beta primer mix. One entry per CDR3 protein results from TCRdb running MiXCR on the 5' RACE reads. The sample records about a million distinct CDR3 sequences, around 49% being singletons. Between the trimmed V and J ends, which lost 2 bases and 11 bases, there was a span of 16 bases. Germline loops: CDR1 SGHRS, CDR2 YFSETQ. The CDR3 contains 13 residues. Sequenced material: blood. This chain joins TRBV5-1 and TRBJ2-5; D perhaps matches TRBD2 (7 bases). The clonotype originates from a man aged 25 to 40 in good health. For the CDR3, the DNA is TGCGCCAGCAGCTTTAGGGAGGGGGGGGAGCAGTACTTC. Protein sequence: CASSFREGGEQYF.